The 24 T cell receptor beta chains listed next were all sequenced from one sample in a study of T cell responses to AZD1222 COVID-19 vaccine. TCRdb's copy holds only in-frame clones and misses some; the assay was immunoSEQ multiplex PCR. Of over 75,000 clones in the sample, roughly 89% were seen once. The sample consisted of peripheral blood, taken on day 0 of AZD1222 vaccination. The receptor source for this set is an adult in good health.

The CDR3 DNA reads as TGTGCCAGCAGCCGATCTCGTGTTAGCGGGAGGTCTGGCGAGCAGTACTTC. Protein sequence: CASSRSRVSGRSGEQYF. The rearrangement joins TRBV6-6 to TRBJ2-7; 10 positions match TRBD2. The CDR3 has 17 amino acids. J gave up 6 bases and V 6 bases, and 17 bases lay outside the gene matches. CDR1 is MNHNY and CDR2 is SVGAGI in the germline V gene (reference sequence).

V is TRBV9 and J is TRBJ2-4; tentative D call: TRBD1 (6 bases). The CDR3 is 14 residues long. Trimming stripped 2 bases from V and 9 bases from J, with 15 bases between. Germline CDR1 and CDR2: SGDLS and YYNGEE. The CDR3 loop reads CASSVDATGSIQYF. The CDR3 nucleotides are TGTGCCAGCAGCGTTGATGCTACAGGGTCCATTCAGTACTTC.

As regards this clone: The limits of the CDR3 on the DNA are not certain, so only TCRdb's listed CDR3 is given. This chain joins TRBV21-1 and TRBJ2-7; the table's D call of TRBD2 was not tested on the DNA. TRBV21-1 corresponds to a pseudogene. The CDR3 extends over 15 residues, inclusive of both ends. The CDR3 sequence is CASSKVASGTYEQYF.

CDR3 in amino acids: CASSEATGAGELFF. The CDR3, as DNA: TGTGCCAGCAGTGAGGCAACAGGGGCCGGGGAGCTGTTTTTT. The J gene is TRBJ2-2, the V gene TRBV2; 7 bases line up with TRBD1. V shed 3 bases, J shed 6 bases, and the junction held 4 bases outside the gene matches. Per the germline V gene, CDR1 is SNHLY and CDR2 is FYNNEI. This CDR3 spans 14 amino acids.

The DNA of the CDR3 is TGTGCCAGCAGTGGGACAGGGGGCATTCAGGGATACTCAAACAAAGAGACCCAGTACTTC. As protein: CASSGTGGIQGYSNKETQYF. The chain is built from TRBV6-1 and TRBJ2-5; 11 positions agree with TRBD1. After removal of 4 bases from V and 3 bases from J, the junction contained 19 bases not matched to a gene. Germline V CDR1 and CDR2: MNHNS, SASEGT. CDR3 length equals 20 residues.

The CDR3 is CASSPRLLTQGLQPQHF. The CDR3 nucleotides are TGTGCCAGCTCACCCCGGCTATTGACCCAGGGTCTTCAGCCCCAGCATTTT. The V and J genes are TRBV18 and TRBJ1-5; TRBD1 might be the D (5 bases). Germline-derived CDR1 and CDR2 are KGHSH and LQKENI. Trimming shortened V by 3 bases and J by 6 bases, and 21 bases separated the two germline ends. The CDR3 is 17 amino acids.

J is TRBJ2-2 and V is TRBV19, with a weak D call TRBD1 (6 bases). Germline CDR1 and CDR2: LNHDA and SQIVND (reference sequence). Between the trimmed V and J ends, which lost 9 bases and 0 bases, there was a span of 14 bases. The CDR3 runs to 15 residues. DNA for the CDR3: TGTGCCAGCACGACAGGTTTTGCGAACACCGGGGAGCTGTTTTTT. This gives the protein CASTTGFANTGELFF.

This clone was seen only once. The V gene is TRBV5-1, the J gene TRBJ2-2; perhaps TRBD2 as D (5 bases). The V gene's germline CDR1 is SGHRS and CDR2 YFSETQ. V gave up 4 bases and J gave up 5 bases, with 12 bases separating them. CDR3 length equals 14 residues. The CDR3 loop is CASSPIPGTGELFF. CDR3 sequence (DNA): TGCGCCAGCAGCCCGATACCGGGGACCGGGGAGCTGTTTTTT.

The gene calls are TRBV30 and TRBJ2-2; D uncertain. Germline-derived CDR1 and CDR2 are GTSNPN and SVGIG (reference sequence). Trimming shortened V by 4 bases and J by 0 bases, and 3 bases separated the two germline ends. The CDR3 contains 12 residues. The CDR3 DNA reads TGTGCCTGGACTCCGAACACCGGGGAGCTGTTTTTT. Encoded protein: CAWTPNTGELFF.

The chain couples TRBV15 to TRBJ2-1; D is unclear. CDR1 is LNHNV, CDR2 YYDKDF, per germline (reference sequence). V lost 3 bases and J 8 bases, leaving 5 bases between the germline ends. The CDR3 runs 11 residues. CDR3 protein: CATSSLYEQFF. DNA of the CDR3: TGTGCCACCAGCAGCCTCTATGAGCAGTTCTTC.

The V gene is TRBV7-9, the J gene TRBJ2-7; 12 bases agree with TRBD2. This CDR3 is built from 15 residues. Trimming removed 2 bases from V and 2 bases from J; junction bases left unmatched: 1. From germline, CDR1 is SEHNR and CDR2 FQNEAQ (reference sequence). The CDR3 reads CASSLWTSGTYEQYF. The CDR3 nucleotides are TGTGCCAGCAGCTTATGGACTAGCGGGACCTACGAGCAGTACTTC.

The V call is TRBV6-6, the J call TRBJ2-7, with 8 bases identical to TRBD1. The germline CDR1 and CDR2 sequences are MNHNY and SVGAGI (reference sequence). The V segment lost 6 bases and the J segment 5 bases; nucleotides outside the gene matches: 9. The CDR3 consists of 14 residues. CDR3 DNA sequence: TGTGCCAGCAGCCCTCGCGGACAGGGCCACGAGCAGTACTTC. Translated: CASSPRGQGHEQYF.

The J gene is TRBJ2-3, the V gene TRBV4-2; D uncertain. Trimming took 1 base from V and 10 from J, leaving 12 bases between them. Germline values: CDR1 LGHNA, CDR2 YNFKEQ. This CDR3 contains 13 residues. This chain's CDR3 is CASSQVLTSPQYF. CDR3 in DNA: TGTGCCAGCAGCCAAGTTTTAACGTCACCGCAGTATTTT.

This CDR3 is CASSLELGGTGELFF. CDR3 nucleotides: TGTGCCAGCAGCTTAGAACTGGGGGGAACCGGGGAGCTGTTTTTT. The J gene is TRBJ2-2, the V gene TRBV7-9; TRBD2 is a possible D gene (6 bases). This CDR3 is built from 15 residues. V lost 1 base and J lost 5, with 11 bases in between. CDR1 is SEHNR, CDR2 FQNEAQ, per germline (reference sequence).

The chain recombines TRBV11-2 with TRBJ2-7; 9 positions match TRBD2. The CDR3 is 16 amino acids. Germline CDR1 reads SGHAT; CDR2 reads FQNNGV. V trimming: 0 bases; J trimming: 5 bases; junction bases outside the gene matches: 8. The CDR3 loop reads CASSLDWSGRQNEQYF. The CDR3 DNA is TGTGCCAGCAGCTTAGATTGGAGCGGGAGGCAGAACGAGCAGTACTTC.

This chain uses TRBV4-1 with TRBJ2-1, with no clear D. Germline V gives CDR1 MGHRA, CDR2 YSYEKL. The V end was cut by 1 base, the J end by 5 bases, with 15 bases between. CDR3 length: 16 residues. The CDR3 coding sequence is TGCGCCAGCAGCCAAGGTGTCCAGAACCCAAACAATGAGCAGTTCTTC. The encoded protein is CASSQGVQNPNNEQFF.

Worth noting for this clone: Other DNA sequences within the sample encode an identical CDR3. This rearrangement joins TRBV14 to TRBJ2-1, with TRBD2 matching 15 bases. CDR1 is SGHDN and CDR2 is FVKESK in the germline V gene. Trimming removed 0 bases from V and 4 bases from J; junction bases left unmatched: 7. This CDR3 contains 19 residues. DNA of the CDR3: TGTGCCAGCAGCCAAGATCCCGGGACTAGCGGGGGGAGATACAATGAGCAGTTCTTC. Encoded protein: CASSQDPGTSGGRYNEQFF.

The gene calls are TRBV27 and TRBJ2-1, with 8 bases matching TRBD1. J was trimmed by 6 bases and V by 6 bases; bases with no gene match: 10. The V gene's germline CDR1 is MNHEY and CDR2 SMNVEV (reference sequence). There are 15 residues in the CDR3. CDR3 sequence (DNA): TGTGCCAGCAGCCTGGACAGGGCGAAAACCAATGAGCAGTTCTTC. This gives the protein CASSLDRAKTNEQFF.

In DNA, the CDR3 is TGCGCCAGCAGTGAGTCTCACACATCGGGGGCCTACGAGCAGTACTTC. It yields the protein CASSESHTSGAYEQYF. The chain links TRBV10-2 to TRBJ2-7; the D gene is possibly TRBD2 (6 bases). The length of the CDR3 is 16 residues. The germline V and J ends were trimmed by 0 bases and 2 bases, with 14 bases remaining between them. From germline, CDR1 is WSHSY and CDR2 SAAADI.

The CDR3 spells CASSPTTGAETQYF. The CDR3 region has the DNA TGTGCCAGCTCACCAACGACAGGGGCAGAGACCCAGTACTTC. The chain couples TRBV18 to TRBJ2-5; 8 bases align to TRBD1. This CDR3 contains 14 residues. Germline V gene sequence: CDR1 KGHSH, CDR2 LQKENI. Germline trimming cut 2 bases from V and 4 bases from J; bases unmatched to any gene: 3.

The CDR3 protein is CASLGQGQETQYF. DNA of the CDR3: TGTGCCAGCCTCGGACAGGGGCAAGAGACCCAGTACTTC. The rearrangement links TRBV5-4 to TRBJ2-5, with 9 bases that match TRBD1. V lost 7 bases, J lost 2 bases, and 3 bases stayed unmatched. Per the germline V gene, CDR1 is SGHNT and CDR2 is YYREEE (reference sequence). The CDR3 is 13 residues long.

This sequence joins TRBV24-1 and TRBJ2-2; 7 bases are shared with TRBD1. The V gene's germline CDR1 is KGHDR and CDR2 SFDVKD. V lost 4 bases to trimming and J lost 1 base; unmatched junction nucleotides: 5. The CDR3 covers 16 residues. CDR3 protein: CATSDNRGRNTGELFF. In DNA, the CDR3 is TGTGCCACCAGTGACAACAGGGGAAGGAACACCGGGGAGCTGTTTTTT.

This sequence joins TRBV27 and TRBJ1-1; no definite D call. The CDR3 is 16 amino acids. Germline V gives CDR1 MNHEY, CDR2 SMNVEV (reference sequence). V was cut by 6 bases and J by 0 bases, with 17 bases left in between. The CDR3 DNA sequence: TGTGCCAGCAGACCTAGACCAAACGCCATGAACACTGAAGCTTTCTTT. It yields the protein CASRPRPNAMNTEAFF.

This clone was found a few times. The chain has TRBV12-5 and TRBJ1-1; 7 nucleotides match TRBD1. V shed 5 bases, J shed 4 bases, and the junction held 7 bases outside the gene matches. The CDR3 contains 14 residues. Per germline, CDR1 LGHNT and CDR2 FRNRAP. CDR3 in DNA: TGTGCTAGTGGTCCGACAGGGACCATCACTGAAGCTTTCTTT. Translating gives CASGPTGTITEAFF.